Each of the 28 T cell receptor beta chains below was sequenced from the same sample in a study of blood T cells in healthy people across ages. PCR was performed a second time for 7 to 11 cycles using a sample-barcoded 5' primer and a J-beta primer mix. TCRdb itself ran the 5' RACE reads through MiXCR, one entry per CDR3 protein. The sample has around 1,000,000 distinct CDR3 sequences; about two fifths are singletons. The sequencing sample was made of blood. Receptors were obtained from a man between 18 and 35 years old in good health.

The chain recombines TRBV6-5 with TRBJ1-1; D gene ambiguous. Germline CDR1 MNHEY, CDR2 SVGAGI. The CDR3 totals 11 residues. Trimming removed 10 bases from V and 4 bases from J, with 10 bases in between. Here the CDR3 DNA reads TGTGCCATTCTAACTCCCACTGAAGCTTTCTTT. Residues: CAILTPTEAFF.

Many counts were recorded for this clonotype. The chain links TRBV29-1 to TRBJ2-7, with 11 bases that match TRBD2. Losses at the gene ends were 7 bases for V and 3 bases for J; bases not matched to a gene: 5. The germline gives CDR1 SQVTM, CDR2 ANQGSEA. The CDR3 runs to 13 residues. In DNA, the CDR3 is TGCAGCGCCGAACTAGCGGGGGACTACGAGCAGTACTTC. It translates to CSAELAGDYEQYF.

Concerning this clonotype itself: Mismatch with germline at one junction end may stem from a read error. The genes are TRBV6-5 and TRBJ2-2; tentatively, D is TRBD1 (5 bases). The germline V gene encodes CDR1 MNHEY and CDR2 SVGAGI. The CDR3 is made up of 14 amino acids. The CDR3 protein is CVSSSTEATGELFF. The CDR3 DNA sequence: TGTGTCAGCAGTTCGACAGAGGCCACCGGGGAGCTGTTTTTT.

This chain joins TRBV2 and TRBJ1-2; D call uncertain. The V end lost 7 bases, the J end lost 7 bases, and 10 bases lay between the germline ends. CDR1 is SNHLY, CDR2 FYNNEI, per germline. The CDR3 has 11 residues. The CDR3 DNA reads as TGTGCCAGCAACGAGGTCGGTGGCTACACCTTC. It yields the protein CASNEVGGYTF.

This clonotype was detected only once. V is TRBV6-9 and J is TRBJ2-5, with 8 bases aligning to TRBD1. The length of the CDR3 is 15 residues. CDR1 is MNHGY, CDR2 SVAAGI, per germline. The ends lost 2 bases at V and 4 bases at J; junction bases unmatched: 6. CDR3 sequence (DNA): TGTGCCAGCAGTTATACGCCAGGGGGCAGAGAGACCCAGTACTTC. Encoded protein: CASSYTPGGRETQYF.

The CDR3 DNA follows: TGTGCCAGTAGTATATCCCTCAGGATGTACAATGAGCAGTTCTTC. It codes for CASSISLRMYNEQFF. V gene TRBV19 combines with J gene TRBJ2-1; D unresolved. The CDR3 loop spans 15 amino acids. V lost 2 bases, J lost 4 bases, and 12 bases lay in between. Germline CDR1 and CDR2: LNHDA and SQIVND (reference sequence).

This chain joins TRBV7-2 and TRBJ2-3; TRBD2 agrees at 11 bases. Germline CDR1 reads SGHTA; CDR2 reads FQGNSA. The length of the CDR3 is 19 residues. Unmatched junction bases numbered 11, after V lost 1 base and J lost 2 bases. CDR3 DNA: TGTGCCAGCAGCTTAGTTTTTGTTAGCGGGGGGGCCCTCACAGATACGCAGTATTTT. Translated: CASSLVFVSGGALTDTQYF.

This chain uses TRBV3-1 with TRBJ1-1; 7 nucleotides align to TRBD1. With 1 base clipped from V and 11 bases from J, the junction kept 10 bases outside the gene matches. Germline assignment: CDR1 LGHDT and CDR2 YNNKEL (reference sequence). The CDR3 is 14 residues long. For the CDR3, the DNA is TGTGCCAGCAGCCAAGGGACAGGCTCGAGTGGCGCTTTCTTT. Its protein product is CASSQGTGSSGAFF.

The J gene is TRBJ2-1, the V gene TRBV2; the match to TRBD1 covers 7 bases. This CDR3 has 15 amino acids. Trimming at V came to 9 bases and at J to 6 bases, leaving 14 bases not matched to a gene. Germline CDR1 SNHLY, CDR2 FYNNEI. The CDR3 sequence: CASTHFRDSLNEQFF. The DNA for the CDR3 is TGTGCCAGTACACACTTCCGGGACAGCCTCAATGAGCAGTTCTTC.

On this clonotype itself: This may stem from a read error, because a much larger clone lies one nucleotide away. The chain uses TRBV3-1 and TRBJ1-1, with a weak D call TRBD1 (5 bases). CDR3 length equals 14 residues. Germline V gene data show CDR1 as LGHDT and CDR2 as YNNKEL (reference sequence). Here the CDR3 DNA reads TGTGCCAGCAGCCCCGACAGCGTAAACACTGAAGTTTTCTTT. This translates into CASSPDSVNTEVFF. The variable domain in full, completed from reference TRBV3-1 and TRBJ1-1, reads DTAVSQTPKYLVTQMGNDKSIKCEQNLGHDTMYWYKQDSKKFLKIMFSYNNKELIINETVPNRFSPKSPDKAHLNLHINSLELGDSAVYFCASSPDSVNTEVFFGQGTRLTVV.

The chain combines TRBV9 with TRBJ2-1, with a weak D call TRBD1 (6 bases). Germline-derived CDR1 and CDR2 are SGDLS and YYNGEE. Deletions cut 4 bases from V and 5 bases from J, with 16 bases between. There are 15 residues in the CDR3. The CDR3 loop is CASSPLGGQHNEQFF. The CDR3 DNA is TGTGCCAGCAGCCCGTTGGGTGGACAGCACAATGAGCAGTTCTTC.

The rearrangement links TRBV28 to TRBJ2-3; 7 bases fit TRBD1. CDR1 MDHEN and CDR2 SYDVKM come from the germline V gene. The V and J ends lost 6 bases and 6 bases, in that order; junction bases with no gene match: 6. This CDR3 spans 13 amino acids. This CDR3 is CASRTGPRDTQYF. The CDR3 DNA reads TGTGCCAGCAGGACAGGGCCCCGCGATACGCAGTATTTT.

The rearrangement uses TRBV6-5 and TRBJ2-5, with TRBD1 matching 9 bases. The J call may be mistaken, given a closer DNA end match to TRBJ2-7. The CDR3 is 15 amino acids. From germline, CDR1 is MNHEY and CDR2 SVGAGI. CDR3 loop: CASSYSDRGIYEQYF. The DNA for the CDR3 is TGTGCCAGCAGTTACTCCGACAGGGGGATCTACGAGCAGTACTTC.

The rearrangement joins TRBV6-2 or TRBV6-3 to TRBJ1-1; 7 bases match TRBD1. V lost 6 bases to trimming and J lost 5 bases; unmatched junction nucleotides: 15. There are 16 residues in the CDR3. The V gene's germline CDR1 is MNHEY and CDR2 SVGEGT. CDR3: CASSTGEGAVRTEAFF. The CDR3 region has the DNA TGTGCCAGCAGCACTGGAGAGGGGGCGGTAAGAACTGAAGCTTTCTTT.

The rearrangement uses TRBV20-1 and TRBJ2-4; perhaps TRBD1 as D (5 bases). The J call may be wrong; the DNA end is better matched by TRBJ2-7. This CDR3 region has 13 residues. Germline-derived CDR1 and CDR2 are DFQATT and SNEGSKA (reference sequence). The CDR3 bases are TGCAGTGCTAGGATCGGACAAGGCTACGAGCAGTACTTC. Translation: CSARIGQGYEQYF.

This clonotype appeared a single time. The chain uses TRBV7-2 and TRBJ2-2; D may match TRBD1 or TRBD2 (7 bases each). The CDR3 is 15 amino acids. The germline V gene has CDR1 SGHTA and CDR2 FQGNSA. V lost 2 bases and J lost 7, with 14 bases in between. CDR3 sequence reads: CASSLRRGRVGELFF. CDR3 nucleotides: TGTGCCAGCAGCTTACGCAGGGGGAGGGTCGGGGAGCTGTTTTTT.

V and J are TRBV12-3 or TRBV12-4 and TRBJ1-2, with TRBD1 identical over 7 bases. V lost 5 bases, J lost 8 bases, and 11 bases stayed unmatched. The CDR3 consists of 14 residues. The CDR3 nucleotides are TGTGCCAGCAGTCCGACGGGACAGACCGGGGGCTACACCTTC. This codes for CASSPTGQTGGYTF.

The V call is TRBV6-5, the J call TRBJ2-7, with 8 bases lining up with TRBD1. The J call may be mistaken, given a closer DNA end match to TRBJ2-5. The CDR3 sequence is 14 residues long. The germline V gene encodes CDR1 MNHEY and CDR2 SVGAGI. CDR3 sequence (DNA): TGTGCCAGCAGTTTGACAGGGGCAAGACAGACCCAGTACTTC. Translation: CASSLTGARQTQYF.

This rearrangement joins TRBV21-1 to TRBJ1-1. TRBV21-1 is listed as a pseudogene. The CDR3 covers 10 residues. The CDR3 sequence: CASSSQGAFF. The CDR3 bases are TGTGCCAGCAGCTCGCAAGGGGCTTTCTTT.

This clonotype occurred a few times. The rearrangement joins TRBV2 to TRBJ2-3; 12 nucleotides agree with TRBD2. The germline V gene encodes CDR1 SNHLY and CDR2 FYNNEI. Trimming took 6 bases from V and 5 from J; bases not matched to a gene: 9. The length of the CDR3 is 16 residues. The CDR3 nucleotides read TGTGCCAGCAGGAGGGCGACTAGCGGGGGACGAGATACGCAGTATTTT. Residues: CASRRATSGGRDTQYF.

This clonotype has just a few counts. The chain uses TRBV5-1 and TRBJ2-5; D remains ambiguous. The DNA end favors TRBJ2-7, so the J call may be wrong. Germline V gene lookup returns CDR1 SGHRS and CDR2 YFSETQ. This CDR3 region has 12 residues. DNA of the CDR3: TGCGCCAGCAACATTGGGAACGACGAGCAGTACTTC. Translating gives CASNIGNDEQYF.

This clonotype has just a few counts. The CDR3 reads CAIRVNRGAFF. DNA for the CDR3: TGTGCCATCAGGGTGAACCGGGGAGCTTTCTTT. The V gene is TRBV10-3, the J gene TRBJ1-1; D is undetermined. The V gene's germline CDR1 is ENHRY and CDR2 SYGVKD. This CDR3 has 11 residues. The V end lost 6 bases, the J end lost 10 bases, and 12 bases lay between the germline ends.

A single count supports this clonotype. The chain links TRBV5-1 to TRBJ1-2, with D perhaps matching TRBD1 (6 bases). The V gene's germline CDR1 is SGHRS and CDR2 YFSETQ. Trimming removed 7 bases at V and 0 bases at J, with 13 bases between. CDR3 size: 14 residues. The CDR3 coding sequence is TGCGCCAGCGGGGGCTGGGGGACTAACTATGGCTACACCTTC. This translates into CASGGWGTNYGYTF.

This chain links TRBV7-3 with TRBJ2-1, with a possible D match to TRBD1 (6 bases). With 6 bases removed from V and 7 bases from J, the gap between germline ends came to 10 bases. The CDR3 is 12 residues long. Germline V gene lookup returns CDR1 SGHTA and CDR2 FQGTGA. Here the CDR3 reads CASSTRGNEQFF. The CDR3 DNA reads TGTGCCAGCAGTACCAGGGGAAATGAGCAGTTCTTC.

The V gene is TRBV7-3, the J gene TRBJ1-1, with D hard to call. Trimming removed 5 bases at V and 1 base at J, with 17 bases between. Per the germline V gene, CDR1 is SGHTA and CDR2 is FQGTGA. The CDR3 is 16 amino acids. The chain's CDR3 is CASSLAPRRQNTEAFF. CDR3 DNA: TGTGCCAGCAGCCTTGCCCCCCGCCGCCAGAACACTGAAGCTTTCTTT.

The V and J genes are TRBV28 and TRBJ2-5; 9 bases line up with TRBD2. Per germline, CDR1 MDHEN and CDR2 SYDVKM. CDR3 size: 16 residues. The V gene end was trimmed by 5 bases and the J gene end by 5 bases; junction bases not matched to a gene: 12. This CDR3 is CASSPLPGTSMETQYF. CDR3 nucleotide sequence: TGTGCCAGCAGTCCGCTCCCCGGGACTAGCATGGAGACCCAGTACTTC.

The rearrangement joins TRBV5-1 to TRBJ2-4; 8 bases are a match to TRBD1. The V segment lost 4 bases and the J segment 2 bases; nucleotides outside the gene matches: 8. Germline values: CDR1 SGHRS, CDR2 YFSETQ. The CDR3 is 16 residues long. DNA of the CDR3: TGCGCCAGCAGCGAGGACAGGGTGCTTCCCAAAAACATTCAGTACTTC. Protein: CASSEDRVLPKNIQYF.

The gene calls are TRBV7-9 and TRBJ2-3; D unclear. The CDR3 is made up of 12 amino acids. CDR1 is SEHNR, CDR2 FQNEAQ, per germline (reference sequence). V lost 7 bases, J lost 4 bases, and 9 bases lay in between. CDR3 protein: CASNQPSDTQYF. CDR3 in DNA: TGTGCCAGCAATCAACCGTCAGATACGCAGTATTTT. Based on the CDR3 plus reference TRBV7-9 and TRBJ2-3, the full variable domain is DTGVSQNPRHKITKRGQNVTFRCDPISEHNRLYWYRQTLGQGPEFLTYFQNEAQLEKSRLLSDRFSAERPKGSFSTLEIQRTEQGDSAMYLCASNQPSDTQYFGPGTRLTVL.